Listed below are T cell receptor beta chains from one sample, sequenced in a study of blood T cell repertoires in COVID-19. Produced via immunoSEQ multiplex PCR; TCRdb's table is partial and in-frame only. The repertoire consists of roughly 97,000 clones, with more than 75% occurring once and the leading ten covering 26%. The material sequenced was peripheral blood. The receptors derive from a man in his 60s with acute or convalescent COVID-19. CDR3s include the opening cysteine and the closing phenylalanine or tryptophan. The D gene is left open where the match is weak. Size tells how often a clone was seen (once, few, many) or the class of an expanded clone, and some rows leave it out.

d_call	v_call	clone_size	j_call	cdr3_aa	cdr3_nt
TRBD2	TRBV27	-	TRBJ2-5	CASSPGSPGLAVQETQYF	TGTGCCAGCAGTCCGGGCTCTCCGGGACTAGCGGTACAAGAGACCCAGTACTTC
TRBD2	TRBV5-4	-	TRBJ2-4	CASSLGLAGLSKNIQYF	TGTGCCAGCAGCTTGGGACTAGCGGGACTTTCCAAAAACATTCAGTACTTC
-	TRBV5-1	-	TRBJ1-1	CASSLVFGGANTEAFF	TGCGCCAGCAGCTTGGTCTTTGGGGGGGCGAACACTGAAGCTTTCTTT
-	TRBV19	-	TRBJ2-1	CASISGSLPTREQFF	TGTGCCAGTATCAGTGGCAGTTTGCCCACCCGTGAGCAGTTCTTC
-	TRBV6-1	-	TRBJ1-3	CASSDAVSGNTIYF	TGTGCCAGCAGTGACGCGGTCTCTGGAAACACCATATATTTT
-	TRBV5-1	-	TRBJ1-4	CASSLGTGSREKLFF	TGCGCCAGCAGCTTGGGAACGGGGAGCCGTGAAAAACTGTTTTTT
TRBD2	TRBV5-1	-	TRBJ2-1	CASSYRAAGGRHNEQFF	TGCGCCAGCAGCTACCGGGCGGCGGGAGGGAGACACAATGAGCAGTTCTTC
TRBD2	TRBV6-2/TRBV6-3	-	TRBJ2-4	CASSYPTSWENIQYF	TGTGCCAGCAGTTATCCGACTAGCTGGGAAAACATTCAGTACTTC
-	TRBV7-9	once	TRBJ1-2	CASSFRPGYGYTF	TGTGCCAGCAGCTTTCGTCCGGGGTATGGCTACACCTTC
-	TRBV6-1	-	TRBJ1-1	CASSEKGPNTEAFF	TGTGCCAGCAGTGAGAAGGGGCCGAACACTGAAGCTTTCTTT
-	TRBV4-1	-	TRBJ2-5	CASSQFLGVVTQYF	TGCGCCAGCAGCCAATTTTTAGGGGTAGTGACCCAGTACTTC
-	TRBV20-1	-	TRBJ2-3	CSAVRDTQYF	TGCAGTGCGGTGCGGGATACGCAGTATTTT
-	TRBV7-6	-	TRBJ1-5	CASSFRGNQPQHF	TGTGCCAGCAGCTTCCGGGGTAATCAGCCCCAGCATTTT
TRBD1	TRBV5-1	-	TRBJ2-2	CASRPGTGGPGELFF	TGCGCCAGCAGACCCGGGACAGGGGGCCCCGGGGAGCTGTTTTTT
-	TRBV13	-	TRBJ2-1	CASCPHILGGGEQFF	TGTGCCAGCTGCCCCCACATTTTGGGAGGGGGAGAGCAGTTCTTC
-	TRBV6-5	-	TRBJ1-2	CASSSRHREAYGYTF	TGTGCCAGCAGTTCCCGTCACAGGGAAGCCTATGGCTACACCTTC
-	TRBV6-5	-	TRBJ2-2	CASNRDYNTGELFF	TGTGCCAGCAACAGGGACTATAACACCGGGGAGCTGTTTTTT
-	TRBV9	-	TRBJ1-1	CASSVAGENTEAFF	TGTGCCAGCAGCGTAGCGGGGGAGAACACTGAAGCTTTCTTT
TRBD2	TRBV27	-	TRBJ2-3	CASSPGLPVSTDTQYF	TGTGCCAGCAGCCCGGGACTACCGGTTAGCACAGATACGCAGTATTTT
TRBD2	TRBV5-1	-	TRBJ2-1	CASSLGFLAGDYNEQFF	TGCGCCAGCAGCTTAGGATTTCTAGCGGGAGATTACAATGAGCAGTTCTTC
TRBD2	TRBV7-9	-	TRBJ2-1	CASSFSAGGNEQFF	TGTGCCAGCAGCTTCTCAGCGGGAGGCAATGAGCAGTTCTTC
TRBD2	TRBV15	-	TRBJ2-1	CATSKPGLAGMTEQFF	TGTGCCACCAGCAAACCGGGACTAGCGGGAATGACTGAGCAGTTCTTC
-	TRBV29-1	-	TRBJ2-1	CSVEEGGWGEQFF	TGCAGCGTTGAAGAGGGGGGATGGGGTGAGCAGTTCTTC
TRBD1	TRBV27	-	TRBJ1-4	CASRSGGAAPNEKLFF	TGTGCCAGCAGATCAGGGGGCGCCGCACCCAATGAAAAACTGTTTTTT
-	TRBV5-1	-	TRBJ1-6	CASSFDRSYNSPLHF	TGCGCCAGCAGCTTTGACAGGTCCTATAATTCACCCCTCCACTTT
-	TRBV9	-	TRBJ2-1	CASSVPSTTSGDNEQFF	TGTGCCAGCAGCGTCCCATCTACCACCAGTGGAGACAATGAGCAGTTCTTC
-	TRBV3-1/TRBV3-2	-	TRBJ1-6	CASSLRGGAGVSPLHF	TGTGCCAGCAGCCTTCGGGGGGGGGCAGGGGTTTCACCCCTCCACTTT
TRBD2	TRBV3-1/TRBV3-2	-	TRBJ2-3	CASRGLAGAADTQYF	TGTGCCAGCAGGGGACTAGCGGGAGCCGCAGATACGCAGTATTTT
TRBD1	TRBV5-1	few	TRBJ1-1	CASSLGDRVTEAFF	TGCGCCAGCAGCTTGGGCGACAGGGTGACTGAAGCTTTCTTT
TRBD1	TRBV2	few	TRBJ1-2	CASKTTGEFGYTF	TGTGCCAGCAAGACGACAGGGGAGTTTGGCTACACCTTC
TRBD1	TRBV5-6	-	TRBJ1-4	CASSGQGSEKLFF	TGTGCCAGCAGCGGACAGGGCTCGGAAAAACTGTTTTTT
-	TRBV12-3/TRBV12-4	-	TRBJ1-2	CASSVQGNGYTF	TGTGCCAGCAGTGTACAGGGAAATGGCTACACCTTC
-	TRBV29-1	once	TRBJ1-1	CSVVREVNTEAFF	TGCAGCGTTGTAAGGGAGGTTAACACTGAAGCTTTCTTT
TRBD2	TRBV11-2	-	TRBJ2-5	CASSTQPTSGETQYF	TGTGCCAGCAGCACCCAACCGACTAGCGGAGAGACCCAGTACTTC
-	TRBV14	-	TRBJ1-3	CASSQQTNSGNTIYF	TGTGCCAGCAGCCAGCAGACTAACTCTGGAAACACCATATATTTT
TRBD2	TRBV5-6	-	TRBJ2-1	CASSRISGASSYNEQFF	TGTGCCAGCAGCCGAATTAGCGGGGCCAGCTCCTACAATGAGCAGTTCTTC
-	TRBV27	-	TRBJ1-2	CASSLSGSTLGYTF	-
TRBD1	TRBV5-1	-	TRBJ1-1	CASSLGQGYTEAFF	TGCGCCAGCAGCTTGGGACAGGGATACACTGAAGCTTTCTTT
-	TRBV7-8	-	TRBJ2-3	CASSLAQGVRDTQYF	TGTGCCAGCAGCTTAGCGCAAGGGGTGCGGGATACGCAGTATTTT
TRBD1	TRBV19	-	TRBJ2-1	CASRYDRGYSSEQFF	TGTGCCAGTAGATATGACAGGGGGTATAGTAGTGAGCAGTTCTTC
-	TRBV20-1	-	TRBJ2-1	CSAIRGEQFF	TGCAGTGCTATCCGGGGGGAGCAGTTCTTC
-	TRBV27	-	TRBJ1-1	CASSPQGNTEAFF	TGTGCCAGCAGTCCCCAGGGGAACACTGAAGCTTTCTTT
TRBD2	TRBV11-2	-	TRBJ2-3	CASSLGRSSGSSTDTQYF	TGTGCCAGCAGCCTAGGGAGGTCTAGCGGGAGTTCCACAGATACGCAGTATTTT
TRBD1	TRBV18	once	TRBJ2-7	CASSPPGTGSYEQYF	TGTGCCAGCTCACCTCCCGGGACAGGCTCCTACGAGCAGTACTTC
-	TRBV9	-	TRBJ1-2	CASSVVVDGRANYGYTF	TGTGCCAGCAGCGTAGTGGTAGATGGCAGGGCAAACTATGGCTACACCTTC
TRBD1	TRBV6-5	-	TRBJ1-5	CASSYGTGYQPQHF	TGTGCCAGCAGTTACGGGACAGGTTATCAGCCCCAGCATTTT
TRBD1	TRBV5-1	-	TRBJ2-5	CASSEQTGGQETQYF	TGCGCCAGCAGCGAGCAGACAGGGGGCCAAGAGACCCAGTACTTC
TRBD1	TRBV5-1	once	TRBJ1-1	CASSLTGGATEAFF	TGCGCCAGCAGCTTGACAGGGGGTGCCACTGAAGCTTTCTTT
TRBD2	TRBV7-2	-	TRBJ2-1	CASSPTSGRLGEQFF	TGTGCCAGCAGCCCGACTAGCGGGAGACTAGGTGAGCAGTTCTTC
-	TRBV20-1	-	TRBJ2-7	CSASAGAHEQYF	TGCAGTGCCAGTGCAGGGGCCCACGAGCAGTACTTC